One and the same sample provided the 10 T cell receptor beta chains below, sequenced in a study of early T cells in non-severe SARS-CoV-2 infection. TCRdb redid the calling of the 5' RACE reads with MiXCR, one entry per CDR3 protein. The table records about 25,000 distinct CDR3 sequences, roughly 4.8% of them present only once. The sample comprised whole blood. These receptors came from an adult who was a healthcare worker with PCR-confirmed SARS-CoV-2 infection or an uninfected control (not recorded which).

This clonotype was observed at least ten times. The V gene is TRBV15, the J gene TRBJ1-2; D remains ambiguous. The CDR3 spans 13 residues. V was clipped by 0 bases and J by 3 bases, with 5 bases between them. The germline gives CDR1 LNHNV, CDR2 YYDKDF (reference sequence). The CDR3 here is CATSRDQDYGYTF. CDR3 coding DNA: TGTGCCACCAGCAGAGATCAGGACTATGGCTACACCTTC.

The table lists this clonotype with many counts. V is TRBV14 and J is TRBJ2-1; D is unclear. CDR1 and CDR2 (germline): SGHDN, FVKESK. The CDR3 consists of 13 residues. V gave up 3 bases and J gave up 0 bases, with 3 bases separating them. For the CDR3, the DNA is TGTGCCAGCAGCCAGACCTCCTACAATGAGCAGTTCTTC. As protein: CASSQTSYNEQFF.

This clonotype was detected ten times or more. V gene TRBV7-6 combines with J gene TRBJ2-2; D remains unclear. V was trimmed by 5 bases and J by 4 bases, leaving 11 bases between them. CDR3 size: 14 residues. CDR1 and CDR2 from the germline V gene are SGHVS and FNYEAQ. The CDR3 region has the DNA TGTGCCAGCAGCCAGGACCCAGGCACCGGGGAGCTGTTTTTT. It codes for CASSQDPGTGELFF.

This clonotype occurred many times. The V call is TRBV12-3 or TRBV12-4, the J call TRBJ1-1; D not certain. The CDR3 loop spans 13 amino acids. V was cut by 6 bases and J by 1 base, with 9 bases left in between. DNA of the CDR3: TGTGCCAGCAGCCCCGCCTCGAACACTGAAGCTTTCTTT. This codes for CASSPASNTEAFF.

This clonotype was detected a few times. The rearrangement joins TRBV5-1 to TRBJ2-1; TRBD1 is a possible D gene (6 bases). The V end lost 5 bases, the J end lost 0 bases, and 12 bases lay between the germline ends. Germline assignment: CDR1 SGHRS and CDR2 YFSETQ. This CDR3 contains 15 residues. CDR3 DNA: TGCGCCAGCAGAAGTACAGGGCACTCCTACAATGAGCAGTTCTTC. Residues: CASRSTGHSYNEQFF. Complete variable domain (other parts from reference TRBV5-1 and TRBJ2-1): KAGVTQTPRYLIKTRGQQVTLSCSPISGHRSVSWYQQTPGQGLQFLFEYFSETQRNKGNFPGRFSGRQFSNSRSEMNVSTLELGDSALYLCASRSTGHSYNEQFFGPGTRLTVL.

Only a few counts were recorded for this clonotype. The rearrangement links TRBV10-3 to TRBJ2-1, with no clear D. The CDR3 has 11 residues. The ends were cut back, 4 bases at V and 10 bases at J, with 8 bases in the middle. The V gene's germline CDR1 is ENHRY and CDR2 SYGVKD. In nucleotides, the CDR3 is TGTGCCATCAGTGCCGAAGGGGAGCAGTTCTTC. This codes for CAISAEGEQFF.

This clonotype was detected many times. The rearrangement uses TRBV19 and TRBJ1-5; a weak D match, TRBD1 (5 bases). The germline CDR1 and CDR2 sequences are LNHDA and SQIVND (reference sequence). V lost 5 bases and J lost 2, with 13 bases in between. This CDR3 comprises 15 residues. The CDR3 DNA is TGTGCCAGTAGTGGGCCCGCCAGGGGCAATCAGCCCCAGCATTTT. This sequence encodes CASSGPARGNQPQHF.

Ten or more counts support this clonotype. The rearrangement links TRBV12-3 or TRBV12-4 to TRBJ2-5, with TRBD1 matching over 8 bases. V shed 5 bases and J 1 base; nucleotides not matched to a gene: 6. CDR3 length: 15 amino acids. As DNA, the CDR3 is TGTGCCAGCAGTCCACAGGGGGAGACCCAAGAGACCCAGTACTTC. It translates to CASSPQGETQETQYF.

This clonotype came up many times. The chain joins TRBV7-9 to TRBJ2-2; no clear D. V dropped 6 bases and J dropped 1 base, with 3 bases sitting between them. Germline-derived CDR1 and CDR2 are SEHNR and FQNEAQ (reference sequence). The CDR3 has 12 residues. CDR3 DNA: TGTGCCAGCAGAGAGAACACCGGGGAGCTGTTTTTT. Residues: CASRENTGELFF.

In this sample, this clonotype turned up many times. This rearrangement joins TRBV9 to TRBJ2-6; no firm D call. This CDR3 spans 13 amino acids. V lost 1 base and J lost 2, with 1 base in between. Germline CDR1 is SGDLS and CDR2 is YYNGEE. The CDR3 nucleotides are TGTGCCAGCAGCGTAACTGGGGCCAACGTCCTGACTTTC. Translation: CASSVTGANVLTF. The entire variable domain, with the rest obtained from reference TRBV9 and TRBJ2-6, is as follows: DSGVTQTPKHLITATGQRVTLRCSPRSGDLSVYWYQQSLDQGLQFLIQYYNGEERAKGNILERFSAQQFPDLHSELNLSSLELGDSALYFCASSVTGANVLTFGAGSRLTVL.